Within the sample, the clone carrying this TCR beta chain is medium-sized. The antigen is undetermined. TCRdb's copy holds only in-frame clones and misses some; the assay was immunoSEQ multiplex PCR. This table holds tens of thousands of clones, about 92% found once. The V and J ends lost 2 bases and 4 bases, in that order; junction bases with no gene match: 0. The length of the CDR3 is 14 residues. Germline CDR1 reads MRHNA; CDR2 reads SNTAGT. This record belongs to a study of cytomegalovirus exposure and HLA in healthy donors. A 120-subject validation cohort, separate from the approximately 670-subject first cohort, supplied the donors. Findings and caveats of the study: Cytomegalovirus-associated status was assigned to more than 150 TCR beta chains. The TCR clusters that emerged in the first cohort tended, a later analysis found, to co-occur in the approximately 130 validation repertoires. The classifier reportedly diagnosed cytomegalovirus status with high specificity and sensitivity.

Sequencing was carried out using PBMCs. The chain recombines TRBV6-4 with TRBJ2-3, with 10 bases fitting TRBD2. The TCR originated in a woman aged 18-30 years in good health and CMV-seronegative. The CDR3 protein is CASSDSGGADTQYF. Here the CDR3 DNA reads TGTGCCAGCAGTGACAGCGGGGGGGCAGATACGCAGTATTTT.